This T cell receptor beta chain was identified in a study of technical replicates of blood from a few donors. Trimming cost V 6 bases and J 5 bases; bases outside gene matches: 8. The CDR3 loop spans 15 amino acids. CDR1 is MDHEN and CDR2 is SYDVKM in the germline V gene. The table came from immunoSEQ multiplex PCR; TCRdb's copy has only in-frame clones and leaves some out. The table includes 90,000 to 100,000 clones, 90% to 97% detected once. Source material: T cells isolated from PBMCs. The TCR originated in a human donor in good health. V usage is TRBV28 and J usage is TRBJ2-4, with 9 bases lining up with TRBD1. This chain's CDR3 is CASRDYRGHENIQYF. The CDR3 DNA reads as TGTGCCAGCAGAGACTACAGGGGGCATGAAAACATTCAGTACTTC.